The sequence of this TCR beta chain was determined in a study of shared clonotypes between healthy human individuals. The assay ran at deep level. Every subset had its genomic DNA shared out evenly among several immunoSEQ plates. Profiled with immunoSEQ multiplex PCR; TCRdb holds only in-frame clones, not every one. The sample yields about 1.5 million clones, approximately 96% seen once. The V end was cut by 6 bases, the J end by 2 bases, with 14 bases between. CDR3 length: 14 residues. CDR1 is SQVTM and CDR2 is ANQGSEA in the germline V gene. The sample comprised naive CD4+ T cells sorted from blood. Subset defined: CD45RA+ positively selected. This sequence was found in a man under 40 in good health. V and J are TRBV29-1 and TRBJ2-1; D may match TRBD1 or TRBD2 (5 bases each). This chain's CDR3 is CSVVGTLAYNEQFF. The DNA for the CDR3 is TGCAGCGTGGTCGGGACGTTGGCCTACAATGAGCAGTTCTTC.